This T cell receptor (beta chain) emerged from a study of T cell changes during pregnancy in multiple sclerosis. TCRdb's table, derived via immunoSEQ multiplex PCR, lists solely in-frame clones and lacks some. The profile shows more than 80,000 clones, roughly 96% of them singletons. The V segment lost 10 bases and the J segment 3 bases; nucleotides outside the gene matches: 12. Germline loops: CDR1 LNHDA, CDR2 SQIVND (reference sequence). This CDR3 is 15 amino acids long. This chain connects TRBV19 to TRBJ1-5; 7 nucleotides match TRBD1. The starting material was peripheral blood, obtained in the second trimester of pregnancy. This clonotype was sampled from a female donor with multiple sclerosis, enrolled in a pregnancy study. CDR3 DNA sequence: TGTGCCACCACTGGGGGACAGACCTACAATCAGCCCCAGCATTTT. Protein: CATTGGQTYNQPQHF.